This T cell receptor (beta chain) stems from a study of blood T cell repertoires in COVID-19. As for the study in general: The samples span acute and convalescent COVID-19 from the United States, Italy and Spain. Sources were T cells, B-cell-depleted T cells, or PBMCs; the material itself was cDNA or gDNA.

V shed 1 base and J shed 5 bases, with 14 bases lying between them. Germline loops: CDR1 MNHEY, CDR2 SMNVEV (reference sequence). CDR3 length: 15 residues. This clone occurred many times. Seattle patients were enrolled while actively infected and followed longitudinally. Original processing methods: It was from reference gene primer amplification that nucleated cell counts were estimated. The data were produced by immunoSEQ multiplex PCR, yet TCRdb's version contains in-frame clones alone and is incomplete. That table gives V, J and clone size, and the DNA gave D and trimming. The sample has about 130,000 clones; more than 80% are singletons.

V and J are TRBV27 and TRBJ2-5, with D possibly being TRBD1 (5 bases). Sample: peripheral blood. The TCR comes from a woman over 75 with COVID-19, enrolled during active disease. The DNA for the CDR3 is TGTGCCAGCAGTTTATGGGCAGGGCTAGATGAGACCCAGTACTTC. This sequence encodes CASSLWAGLDETQYF.